This TCR beta chain came from a study of neoadjuvant nivolumab and ipilimumab in lung cancer. Study-wide results and caveats: Resected tumors had greater TCR richness and clonality than uninvolved lung. Pathologic regression was not significantly tied to TCR clonality. From pretherapy to surgery, tumor richness and clonality rose with dual therapy.

Profiled with immunoSEQ multiplex PCR; TCRdb holds only in-frame clones, not every one. The repertoire holds fewer than 20,000 clones, with around 69% as singletons. Regarding this clone: Its matching antigen is unknown.

The CDR3 is made up of 17 amino acids. The germline CDR1 and CDR2 sequences are SGHDN and FVKESK. V was pared by 1 base and J by 7 bases, with 20 bases between. The source material was tumor tissue, sampled after neoadjuvant nivolumab, alone or with ipilimumab, at or shortly before surgery. The source is an adult with non-small cell lung cancer. V is TRBV14 and J is TRBJ1-5, with D maybe TRBD1 (5 bases). The CDR3 DNA sequence: TGTGCCAGCAGCCAAGGGGGTCGCCAGGGTAGCGGCCAGCCCCAGCATTTT. Its protein is CASSQGGRQGSGQPQHF.